Listed below are T cell receptor beta chains from one sample, sequenced in a study of tumor-infiltrating lymphocytes in localized non-small cell lung cancer. The assay was immunoSEQ multiplex PCR, and TCRdb's table has in-frame clones only and misses some. The sample consists of 15,000 to 20,000 clones, 70% to 80% of them appearing once. Sequenced sample: lung tumor tissue. The receptors were sampled from a human donor with non-small cell lung cancer. The CDR3 runs from the conserved cysteine through the conserved F or W. The D gene is left open where the match is weak. A row's size may be missing; if present it is once, few, many or a size class.

cdr3_length d_call j_call clone_size v_call cdr3_nt cdr3_aa
15 TRBD1 TRBJ1-2 NA TRBV16 TGTGCCAGCAGCCAATCGGGACAGAATTCCTATGGCTACACCTTC CASSQSGQNSYGYTF
15 TRBD1 TRBJ2-5 NA TRBV2 TGTGCCAGCAGTTTGGGGACAGGGGTTATGGAGACCCAGTACTTC CASSLGTGVMETQYF
14 NA TRBJ1-5 NA TRBV30 TGTGCCTGGAGCTCAACAGGGACCAATCAGCCCCAGCATTTT CAWSSTGTNQPQHF
14 NA TRBJ1-5 NA TRBV2 TGTGCCAGCAGTGCGCCGGGGGGGAAGCAGCCCCAGCATTTT CASSAPGGKQPQHF
14 NA TRBJ2-2 once TRBV7-7 TGTGCCGTGGACCGGGGGGCGGACACCGGGGAGCTGTTTTTT CAVDRGADTGELFF
11 NA TRBJ2-2 NA TRBV5-1 TGCGCCAGCAGCGACACCGGGGAGCTGTTTTTT CASSDTGELFF
15 TRBD1 TRBJ2-7 few TRBV2 TGTGCCAGCGCCCCCACGACAGGGAGTCCTCACGAGCAGTACTTC CASAPTTGSPHEQYF
13 TRBD1 TRBJ1-1 few TRBV11-1 TGTGCCAGCAGTTGGACAGGGGACACTGAAGCTTTCTTT CASSWTGDTEAFF
15 TRBD1 TRBJ2-5 NA TRBV5-1 TGCGCCAGCAGTCTCGGACAGGTGTCCAAAGAGACCCAGTACTTC CASSLGQVSKETQYF
14 NA TRBJ2-3 NA TRBV4-2 TGTGCCAGCAGCCAACTACAGGGAGAAGATACGCAGTATTTT CASSQLQGEDTQYF
16 NA TRBJ2-3 NA TRBV6-6 TGTGCCAGCAGCCCTCGAAGAGGGGCAAGCACAGATACGCAGTATTTT CASSPRRGASTDTQYF
15 NA TRBJ2-2 NA TRBV6-5 TGTGCCAGCATGCGCGAGGCCTTACACACCGGGGAGCTGTTTTTT CASMREALHTGELFF
15 NA TRBJ1-3 NA TRBV28 TGTGCCAGCAGTTACAGGGATCGATCTGGAAACACCATATATTTT CASSYRDRSGNTIYF
13 NA TRBJ1-5 NA TRBV7-2 TGTGCCAGCAGCCCGGACACGAATCAGCCCCAGCATTTT CASSPDTNQPQHF